This TCR beta chain was profiled in a study of CD8 T cells in ankylosing spondylitis. At least ten counts were recorded for this clonotype. Its antigen is undetermined. Overall study findings and caveats: With a CD8+ phenotype, disease-linked clones were relatively rare in peripheral blood. In ankylosing spondylitis patients, matched synovial fluid reportedly showed significant enrichment of disease-linked clones. There was a TCR beta motif, made of eight highly homologous variants, that appeared characteristic of ankylosing spondylitis blood. Prior literature has documented some motif variants in synovial fluid and blood from reactive arthritis.

Generation of TCR beta libraries employed quantitative 5'-RACE incorporating molecular barcodes. TCRdb re-derived calls from the 5' RACE reads in MiXCR, one entry per CDR3 protein. Counted here are a few hundred thousand distinct CDR3 sequences, 8% occurring once; the ten biggest clones make up roughly 14%. CDR3 size: 16 residues. Per germline, CDR1 MDHEN and CDR2 SYDVKM. The V segment lost 8 bases and the J segment 6 bases; nucleotides outside the gene matches: 17. This receptor was taken from a male donor with ankylosing spondylitis. The chain is built from TRBV28 and TRBJ2-7, with TRBD2 matching 9 bases. The sample consisted of blood, either unsorted or a sorted T cell fraction (not recorded which). The CDR3 nucleotides are TGTGCCAGCGAGCGGGTTGGGGCGGGAGGGCGTAGCGAGCAGTACTTC. It is translated as CASERVGAGGRSEQYF.